The TCR beta chain under discussion was sequenced for a study of T-cell memory formation after mild COVID-19. TCRdb called the 5' RACE reads again in MiXCR, with one record for every CDR3 protein. This table has about 400,000 distinct CDR3 sequences, less than 25% appearing once. Specimen: PBMCs or a T cell subset sorted from them (not recorded which). This receptor was taken from an adult woman who had mild COVID-19 (a few samples of this study predate the infection). Cell type and time point are not known.

CDR3 residues: CASSTGTGPRGDTQYF. As DNA, the CDR3 is TGCGCCAGCAGCACCGGGACAGGGCCGCGGGGAGATACGCAGTATTTT. This chain joins TRBV5-1 and TRBJ2-3; 9 bases are shared with TRBD1. CDR1 and CDR2 from the germline V gene are SGHRS and YFSETQ. The ends lost 4 bases at V and 5 bases at J; junction bases unmatched: 11. This CDR3 is 16 amino acids long.